These 22 T cell receptor beta chains were sequenced from one sample in a study of cytomegalovirus exposure and HLA in healthy donors. Primers included in the PCR were 60 Vbeta and 13 Jbeta primers. The table came from immunoSEQ multiplex PCR; TCRdb's copy has only in-frame clones and leaves some out. The data show some 97,000 clones, 75% to 85% seen once. The sample was PBMCs. These receptors all come from a woman aged 50 to 65 in good health and CMV-seropositive.

In its sample, this clone was seen a few times. The gene calls are TRBV11-2 and TRBJ2-7, with 13 bases identical to TRBD2. V was pared by 3 bases and J by 7 bases, with 6 bases of the junction left unmatched. CDR1 and CDR2 (germline): SGHAT, FQNNGV. The CDR3 contains 15 residues. The chain's CDR3 is CASSFGTSGTLEQYF. CDR3 bases: TGTGCCAGCAGCTTTGGGACTAGCGGGACCCTGGAGCAGTACTTC.

Here the CDR3 reads CASSPTSNQPQHF. CDR3 DNA sequence: TGTGCCAGCAGCCCTACCAGCAATCAGCCCCAGCATTTT. This chain connects TRBV6-5 to TRBJ1-5, with D unresolved. There are 13 residues in the CDR3. Germline assignment: CDR1 MNHEY and CDR2 SVGAGI. V lost 6 bases and J lost 1, with 7 bases in between.

This chain's CDR3 is CASSFIGDTEAFF. CDR3 sequence (DNA): TGTGCCAGCAGCTTCATCGGTGACACTGAAGCTTTCTTT. The chain carries TRBV7-3 and TRBJ1-1, with D unclear. CDR1 SGHTA and CDR2 FQGTGA come from the germline V gene. The CDR3 runs to 13 residues. The V end was cut by 3 bases, the J end by 3 bases, with 8 bases between. Using reference TRBV7-3 and TRBJ1-1 for the parts outside the CDR3, the full variable domain is GAGVSQTPSNKVTEKGKYVELRCDPISGHTALYWYRQSLGQGPEFLIYFQGTGAADDSGLPNDRFFAVRPEGSVSTLKIQRTERGDSAVYLCASSFIGDTEAFFGQGTRLTVV.

The V gene is TRBV5-1, the J gene TRBJ1-2; D is undetermined. Germline-derived CDR1 and CDR2 are SGHRS and YFSETQ. The ends were cut back, 0 bases at V and 0 bases at J, with 12 bases in the middle. The CDR3 is 16 residues long. In nucleotides, the CDR3 is TGCGCCAGCAGCTTGGCCGCGGATAGCTCTAACTATGGCTACACCTTC. It yields the protein CASSLAADSSNYGYTF. The variable domain in full, completed from reference TRBV5-1 and TRBJ1-2, reads KAGVTQTPRYLIKTRGQQVTLSCSPISGHRSVSWYQQTPGQGLQFLFEYFSETQRNKGNFPGRFSGRQFSNSRSEMNVSTLELGDSALYLCASSLAADSSNYGYTFGSGTRLTVV.

This clone was seen only once. The chain joins TRBV5-1 to TRBJ1-5; maybe TRBD1 (5 bases). There are 15 residues in the CDR3. Germline V CDR1 and CDR2: SGHRS, YFSETQ. Trimming pared 2 bases from V and 5 bases from J, leaving 14 bases between. CDR3 in amino acids: CASSLGAAHDQPQHF. CDR3 DNA sequence: TGCGCCAGCAGCTTAGGGGCAGCCCATGATCAGCCCCAGCATTTT.

This chain uses TRBV4-1 with TRBJ1-1, with a tentative D call TRBD1 (5 bases). The CDR3 length is 19 residues. CDR1 is MGHRA and CDR2 is YSYEKL in the germline V gene. V was trimmed by 1 base and J by 0 bases, leaving 21 bases between them. CDR3 in amino acids: CASSQVPLGPEALNTEAFF. The CDR3 DNA reads TGCGCCAGCAGCCAAGTTCCACTGGGGCCCGAAGCTTTGAACACTGAAGCTTTCTTT.

CDR3 in DNA: TGTGCCAGCAGCCCCAGGGGGAGGAATGAAAAACTGTTTTTT. It codes for CASSPRGRNEKLFF. The chain recombines TRBV11-2 with TRBJ1-4; TRBD1 agrees at 7 bases. V was pared by 5 bases and J by 5 bases, with 5 bases of the junction left unmatched. The CDR3 loop spans 14 amino acids. CDR1 and CDR2 from the germline V gene are SGHAT and FQNNGV.

This clone appeared a few times. One junction end disagrees with the germline gene, perhaps due to a read error. The chain joins TRBV6-1 to TRBJ1-1; D remains unclear. The CDR3 spans 10 residues. CDR1 MNHNS and CDR2 SASEGT come from the germline V gene. CDR3 sequence reads: CASSEGPGIF. The CDR3 nucleotides read TGTGCCAGCAGTGAAGGGCCCGGGATCTTT.

This chain joins TRBV2 and TRBJ1-2; the D is unclear. V lost 0 bases and J 7 bases, leaving 9 bases between the germline ends. This CDR3 is built from 13 residues. The germline CDR1 and CDR2 sequences are SNHLY and FYNNEI. CDR3 in DNA: TGTGCCAGCAGTGAAGCGGACTGGTCTGGCTACACCTTC. Residues: CASSEADWSGYTF.

This chain connects TRBV27 to TRBJ2-1, with D maybe TRBD1 (7 bases). Trimming removed 6 bases at V and 7 bases at J, with 13 bases between. This CDR3 contains 13 residues. Germline V lookup: CDR1 MNHEY, CDR2 SMNVEV (reference sequence). In DNA, the CDR3 is TGTGCCAGCAGACGGGGGACAGTTAATGAGCAGTTCTTC. Protein sequence: CASRRGTVNEQFF.

J is TRBJ2-5 and V is TRBV27, with D tentatively TRBD1 (6 bases). The V and J ends lost 0 bases and 7 bases respectively, with 9 bases between them. The germline V gene has CDR1 MNHEY and CDR2 SMNVEV (reference sequence). The length of the CDR3 is 13 residues. CDR3 loop: CASSLSGAGTQYF. The CDR3 coding sequence is TGTGCCAGCAGTTTATCGGGGGCCGGGACCCAGTACTTC.

This clone turned up a few times. The chain couples TRBV9 to TRBJ2-1, with TRBD1 as a possible D gene (5 bases). This CDR3 is 12 amino acids long. Germline CDR1 is SGDLS and CDR2 is YYNGEE. Trimming stripped 6 bases from V and 9 bases from J, with 13 bases between. The CDR3 nucleotides are TGTGCCAGCACGTCTGGGCAGGGTGAGCAGTTCTTC. Its translation: CASTSGQGEQFF.

Written as DNA, the CDR3 is TGTGCCAGTAGTAGCATCGACTCGCTCTCTGGAAACACCATATATTTT. Its protein product is CASSSIDSLSGNTIYF. V is TRBV19 and J is TRBJ1-3; D is unresolved. Germline CDR1 and CDR2: LNHDA and SQIVND (reference sequence). This CDR3 is built from 16 residues. Trimming took off 4 bases at V and 0 bases at J, with 13 bases between the two ends.

The V gene is TRBV6-5, the J gene TRBJ1-1; 7 bases line up with TRBD1. The CDR3 extends over 16 amino acids. V gave up 0 bases and J gave up 1 base; unmatched junction bases: 5. Per the germline V gene, CDR1 is MNHEY and CDR2 is SVGAGI. CDR3 sequence reads: CASSYSRGQKNTEAFF. The CDR3 coding sequence is TGTGCCAGCAGTTACTCCAGGGGACAGAAGAACACTGAAGCTTTCTTT.

CDR3 nucleotide sequence: TGTGCCAGCAGTTTATTCGGGAAAGGGGGCACTGAAGCTTTCTTT. Translated: CASSLFGKGGTEAFF. The chain combines TRBV27 with TRBJ1-1, with D perhaps matching TRBD1 (6 bases). The CDR3 has 15 residues. Germline CDR1 MNHEY, CDR2 SMNVEV (reference sequence). Trimming removed 1 base at V and 4 bases at J, with 13 bases between.

The chain couples TRBV27 to TRBJ2-7, with 7 bases that match TRBD2. This CDR3 comprises 18 residues. V lost 2 bases, J lost 2 bases, and 15 bases stayed unmatched. Germline loops: CDR1 MNHEY, CDR2 SMNVEV (reference sequence). This CDR3 is CASSLKPAGNQGPYEQYF. In DNA form, the CDR3 reads TGTGCCAGCAGTTTAAAGCCAGCGGGGAACCAAGGGCCCTACGAGCAGTACTTC.

This chain connects TRBV19 to TRBJ2-5, with D unclear. CDR1 is LNHDA, CDR2 SQIVND, per germline (reference sequence). The ends were cut back, 4 bases at V and 1 base at J, with 7 bases in the middle. This CDR3 has 13 amino acids. The CDR3 spells CASSKHRQETQYF. DNA of the CDR3: TGTGCCAGTAGTAAGCACCGCCAAGAGACCCAGTACTTC.

This chain joins TRBV14 and TRBJ2-7; unclear D gene. The CDR3 consists of 15 residues. V was cut by 1 base and J by 7 bases, with 17 bases left in between. Looked up from germline, CDR1 is SGHDN and CDR2 is FVKESK. The CDR3: CASSQVGGIPLEQYF. The CDR3 DNA follows: TGTGCCAGCAGCCAAGTTGGCGGCATTCCGTTGGAGCAGTACTTC.

The V and J genes are TRBV2 and TRBJ1-2, with D possibly TRBD1 on 5 matching bases. This CDR3 has 16 amino acids. Trimming stripped 2 bases from V and 8 bases from J, with 21 bases between. Germline values: CDR1 SNHLY, CDR2 FYNNEI. The CDR3 DNA reads TGTGCCAGCAGTGAATCTTCGGACGGCCGTTGGGGCGGCTACACCTTC. Its protein product is CASSESSDGRWGGYTF. The full variable domain, with the rest looked up from reference TRBV2 and TRBJ1-2, is EPEVTQTPSHQVTQMGQEVILRCVPISNHLYFYWYRQILGQKVEFLVSFYNNEISEKSEIFDDQFSVERPDGSNFTLKIRSTKLEDSAMYFCASSESSDGRWGGYTFGSGTRLTVV.

This clone was counted a few times. The chain joins TRBV5-6 to TRBJ1-2; D remains unclear. The ends were cut back, 4 bases at V and 0 bases at J, with 22 bases in the middle. Looked up from germline, CDR1 is SGHDT and CDR2 is YYEEEE. This CDR3 has 18 amino acids. CDR3 amino acids: CASSPGGYSPDPNYGYTF. DNA for the CDR3: TGTGCCAGCAGCCCAGGTGGCTATTCCCCCGATCCTAACTATGGCTACACCTTC.

This rearrangement joins TRBV11-1 to TRBJ2-2; 10 bases match TRBD1. The CDR3 extends over 17 amino acids. V was clipped by 4 bases and J by 3 bases; unmatched bases: 8. CDR1 SGHAT and CDR2 FQDESV come from the germline V gene (reference sequence). As DNA, the CDR3 is TGTGCCAGCAGCTCTCTCGACAGGGGGCGTGACACCGGGGAGCTGTTTTTT. Translation: CASSSLDRGRDTGELFF.

The chain uses TRBV5-6 and TRBJ1-1; TRBD1 might be the D (5 bases). The CDR3 has 13 amino acids. Trimming cost V 4 bases and J 1 base, with 8 bases left between them. The germline gives CDR1 SGHDT, CDR2 YYEEEE. CDR3 residues: CASSLQENTEAFF. CDR3 nucleotides: TGTGCCAGCAGCCTACAGGAGAACACTGAAGCTTTCTTT. The full variable domain, with the rest looked up from reference TRBV5-6 and TRBJ1-1, is DAGVTQSPTHLIKTRGQQVTLRCSPKSGHDTVSWYQQALGQGPQFIFQYYEEEERQRGNFPDRFSGHQFPNYSSELNVNALLLGDSALYLCASSLQENTEAFFGQGTRLTVV.